This T cell receptor (beta chain) was identified during a study of regulatory T cells in long-lasting Graves disease. Overall study context: Graves' patients who were just diagnosed had used antithyroid drugs for under 3 months.

In germline, CDR1 is MNHEY, CDR2 SVGEGT. The CDR3 has 13 amino acids. V lost 8 bases to trimming and J lost 6 bases; unmatched junction nucleotides: 6. The time point: newly diagnosed GD, antithyroid drugs for less than 3 months. RNA isolated from PBMCs was used to make the TCR library. An endocrinology department located in Xi'an, China, was where the patients came from. Building of the TCR beta libraries involved iRepertoire HTBI primers and Arm-PCR of CDR3 regions. TCRdb ran MiXCR on the multiplex PCR reads and lists one entry per CDR3 protein. Of 300,000 to 400,000 distinct CDR3 sequences listed, 15% to 20% are singletons. This clonotype was counted at least ten times. These data also formed part of another study, on T cells in Graves' hyperthyroidism and ophthalmopathy. Per that paper: Initially, a first-round RT-PCR of the TCR CDR3 employed the HTBI primer set.

The input for sequencing was peripheral blood mononuclear cells (PBMCs), taken at new diagnosis, from a patient treated with antithyroid drugs. This TCR derives from a man between 40 and 49 years old with Graves disease. This chain links TRBV6-2 or TRBV6-3 with TRBJ2-7; 11 nucleotides align to TRBD1. The CDR3: CASRRTGGSEQYF. CDR3 coding DNA: TGTGCCAGCCGAAGGACAGGGGGCTCCGAGCAGTACTTC.